This section outlines one TCR beta chain sequence together with its context. The sample comes from a study of CD8 T cells in Susac syndrome. Sequencing of TCR beta, carried out with a high-throughput approach, was applied to CD8+ and CD4+ T cells from the blood. Healthy donors matched for age and sex were used as controls. The RNA, about 0.5 to 1 ug, was put through reverse transcription using random hexamers. Amplification of TCR beta CDR3 used immunoSEQ multiplex PCR across 54 Vbeta and 13 Jbeta. TCRdb re-derived calls from the immunoSEQ multiplex PCR reads in MiXCR, one entry per CDR3 protein. The top ten hold 0.1% of the sample, which has 180,000 or so distinct CDR3 sequences, 85% to 95% seen once. Sequenced sample: CD4+ T cells from PBMCs. The TCR originated in a human donor in good health.

The DNA of the CDR3 is TGCGCCAGCAGCCAAGGGAAGGGAACAGATACGCAGTATTTT. This encodes CASSQGKGTDTQYF. The V call is TRBV4-1, the J call TRBJ2-3, with no clear D. The germline gives CDR1 MGHRA, CDR2 YSYEKL. Between the trimmed V and J ends, which lost 1 base and 3 bases, there was a span of 8 bases. CDR3 length: 14 amino acids.